The 17 T cell receptor beta chains below all came from one sample that was sequenced in a study of blood T cell repertoires in COVID-19. Assay: immunoSEQ multiplex PCR; the TCRdb copy retains only in-frame clones and omits some. The sample lists approximately 54,000 clones, 90% occurring once. What was sequenced was peripheral blood. The receptors derive from a man in his fifties or sixties with acute or convalescent COVID-19.

The chain carries TRBV4-1 and TRBJ2-1, with TRBD2 matching over 9 bases. This CDR3 region has 14 residues. Per germline, CDR1 MGHRA and CDR2 YSYEKL. V lost 3 bases, J lost 5 bases, and 2 bases stayed unmatched. The CDR3 loop reads CASSHPSGNNEQFF. In nucleotides, the CDR3 is TGCGCCAGCAGCCATCCTAGCGGGAACAATGAGCAGTTCTTC.

The V gene is TRBV24-1, the J gene TRBJ2-1, with D maybe TRBD1 (5 bases). The CDR3 sequence is 12 residues long. Germline V gene lookup returns CDR1 KGHDR and CDR2 SFDVKD. V was cut by 5 bases and J by 7 bases, with 8 bases left in between. CDR3 sequence reads: CATSGRTNEQFF. The CDR3 DNA reads as TGTGCCACCAGTGGACGGACAAATGAGCAGTTCTTC.

Worth noting for this clone: The same CDR3 arises from other DNA sequences in this sample as well. The chain has TRBV10-1 and TRBJ1-1, with D possibly TRBD1 on 5 matching bases. CDR1 and CDR2 (germline): WNHNN, SYGVQD (reference sequence). This CDR3 spans 12 amino acids. V lost 6 bases and J lost 1, with 6 bases in between. CDR3 residues: CASSTGNTEAFF. The CDR3 DNA follows: TGCGCCAGCAGCACAGGGAACACTGAAGCTTTCTTT.

This chain connects TRBV19 to TRBJ1-2, with 9 bases identical to TRBD1. Per the germline V gene, CDR1 is LNHDA and CDR2 is SQIVND (reference sequence). The CDR3 is 15 residues long. V shed 10 bases, J shed 4 bases, and the junction held 13 bases outside the gene matches. The chain's CDR3 is CAIGGQGPVGYGYTF. The CDR3 nucleotides are TGTGCCATCGGGGGACAGGGACCGGTAGGCTATGGCTACACCTTC.

The J gene is TRBJ2-7, the V gene TRBV11-3, with D maybe TRBD2 (5 bases). In germline, CDR1 is SGHNT, CDR2 YENEEA. The CDR3 is 12 amino acids. The ends were cut back, 1 base at V and 13 bases at J, with 14 bases in the middle. CDR3 sequence: CASSLVIGNPYF. The DNA of the CDR3 is TGTGCCAGCAGCTTAGTAATCGGGAATCCCTACTTC.

This CDR3 is CASSPRTGGFDPSAYEQYF. The CDR3 DNA sequence: TGTGCCAGCAGCCCTAGGACAGGGGGCTTCGACCCTTCGGCCTACGAGCAGTACTTC. J is TRBJ2-7 and V is TRBV3-1 (or the pseudogene TRBV3-2); 11 positions agree with TRBD1. The CDR3 runs to 19 residues. Germline trimming cut 4 bases from V and 2 bases from J; bases unmatched to any gene: 16. Germline CDR1 is LGHDT and CDR2 is YNNKEL (reference sequence).

The chain is built from TRBV11-2 and TRBJ1-2; TRBD1 matches at 7 bases. The CDR3 is made up of 13 amino acids. Germline-derived CDR1 and CDR2 are SGHAT and FQNNGV. The trim removed 5 bases at V and 2 bases at J, leaving 2 bases unmatched. The CDR3 region is CASSPGQNYGYTF. The DNA for the CDR3 is TGTGCCAGCAGCCCGGGACAGAACTATGGCTACACCTTC.

V usage is TRBV30 and J usage is TRBJ2-1; 9 nucleotides agree with TRBD2. J gave up 7 bases and V 4 bases, and 5 bases lay outside the gene matches. CDR3 length: 13 residues. The germline CDR1 and CDR2 sequences are GTSNPN and SVGIG (reference sequence). CDR3 sequence: CAWNSGSGNEQFF. CDR3 bases: TGTGCCTGGAATAGCGGGAGTGGGAATGAGCAGTTCTTC.

This chain connects TRBV7-9 to TRBJ1-2; the match to TRBD1 covers 7 bases. CDR3 length equals 18 residues. Trimming cost V 4 bases and J 1 base; bases outside gene matches: 15. Germline V gene data show CDR1 as SEHNR and CDR2 as FQNEAQ (reference sequence). CDR3 nucleotides: TGTGCCAGCAGCTCCTTTAACAACCCGGGACAGTATAACTATGGCTACACCTTC. It codes for CASSSFNNPGQYNYGYTF. Using reference TRBV7-9 and TRBJ1-2 for the parts outside the CDR3, the full variable domain is DTGVSQNPRHKITKRGQNVTFRCDPISEHNRLYWYRQTLGQGPEFLTYFQNEAQLEKSRLLSDRFSAERPKGSFSTLEIQRTEQGDSAMYLCASSSFNNPGQYNYGYTFGSGTRLTVV.

The genes are TRBV19 and TRBJ1-2; 7 nucleotides match TRBD1. CDR3 size: 15 residues. The ends lost 5 bases at V and 4 bases at J; junction bases unmatched: 10. From germline, CDR1 is LNHDA and CDR2 SQIVND (reference sequence). The CDR3 nucleotides read TGTGCCAGTAGTTACCCCCGGGACAGAAGCTATGGCTACACCTTC. Amino acids: CASSYPRDRSYGYTF.

V usage is TRBV11-3 and J usage is TRBJ2-4; 12 bases map to TRBD1. CDR1 is SGHNT and CDR2 is YENEEA in the germline V gene. The CDR3 consists of 14 residues. After removal of 7 bases from V and 8 bases from J, the junction contained 6 bases not matched to a gene. The chain's CDR3 is CASTPGQGADIQYF. DNA of the CDR3: TGTGCCAGCACCCCGGGACAGGGGGCGGACATTCAGTACTTC.

This chain uses TRBV30 with TRBJ2-3; D is possibly TRBD1 (6 bases). The germline V gene has CDR1 GTSNPN and CDR2 SVGIG (reference sequence). V was shortened by 0 bases and J by 4 bases, with 11 bases between the two germline ends. The CDR3 spans 14 residues. For the CDR3, the DNA is TGTGCCTGGAGTGTACACTCAGGGGCAGATACGCAGTATTTT. This encodes CAWSVHSGADTQYF.

The chain links TRBV6-2 or TRBV6-3 to TRBJ1-5; the match to TRBD1 covers 8 bases. Germline CDR1 is MNHEY and CDR2 is SVGEGT. CDR3 length: 18 residues. The trim removed 0 bases at V and 7 bases at J, leaving 14 bases unmatched. CDR3 residues: CASSYSGQGTLRPQPQHF. CDR3 DNA sequence: TGTGCCAGCAGTTACTCAGGACAGGGAACGCTGCGACCGCAGCCCCAGCATTTT.

This clone was detected once. The genes are TRBV19 and TRBJ2-1; 9 positions agree with TRBD1. V gave up 11 bases and J gave up 7 bases; unmatched junction bases: 6. CDR1 and CDR2 from the germline V gene are LNHDA and SQIVND (reference sequence). There are 12 residues in the CDR3. CDR3 amino acids: CAVTQGANEQFF. The CDR3 region has the DNA TGTGCCGTAACACAGGGGGCAAATGAGCAGTTCTTC.

V gene TRBV6-5 combines with J gene TRBJ1-1; the match to TRBD1 covers 8 bases. The V gene end was trimmed by 6 bases and the J gene end by 7 bases; junction bases not matched to a gene: 13. The CDR3 sequence is 15 residues long. Germline V CDR1 and CDR2: MNHEY, SVGAGI. CDR3 coding DNA: TGTGCCAGCAGCCGGGCAGGACAGGGTGGGAGTGAAGCTTTCTTT. It is translated as CASSRAGQGGSEAFF.

A single count supports this clone. The V call is TRBV6-5, the J call TRBJ2-3, with 12 nucleotides matching TRBD1. The germline CDR1 and CDR2 sequences are MNHEY and SVGAGI. CDR3 size: 15 residues. With 6 bases clipped from V and 8 bases from J, the junction kept 9 bases outside the gene matches. The CDR3: CASRAGTGGHGTQYF. The DNA for the CDR3 is TGTGCCAGCAGAGCCGGGACAGGGGGCCACGGTACGCAGTATTTT.

This sequence joins TRBV2 and TRBJ1-3; weak D call: TRBD1 (6 bases). The CDR3 spans 16 residues. Germline V gene sequence: CDR1 SNHLY, CDR2 FYNNEI. Between the trimmed V and J ends, which lost 7 bases and 4 bases, there was a span of 20 bases. Here the CDR3 reads CASIGWGGAEGNTIYF. The CDR3, as DNA: TGTGCCAGCATCGGTTGGGGGGGCGCAGAAGGAAACACCATATATTTT.